The 15 T cell receptor beta chains below were found in one sample sequenced in a study of blood T cell repertoires in COVID-19. The method was immunoSEQ multiplex PCR; TCRdb's version includes in-frame clones alone and lacks a portion of them. Among 300,000 to 400,000 clones listed, about 88% were seen once. Sequencing was carried out using PBMCs or T cells enriched from blood (not recorded which). The receptor set was obtained from a man aged 55 to 70 who had recovered from COVID-19.

The V call is TRBV9, the J call TRBJ1-2; D call uncertain. The CDR3 loop spans 14 amino acids. Germline V gives CDR1 SGDLS, CDR2 YYNGEE. Trimming took off 0 bases at V and 7 bases at J, with 13 bases between the two ends. The CDR3 loop is CASSVGIRSTGYTF. The CDR3 nucleotides read TGTGCCAGCAGCGTAGGAATCCGAAGCACTGGCTACACCTTC.

This clone has only a few counts. The chain combines TRBV5-4 with TRBJ2-1; possibly TRBD2 for D (6 bases). The V end lost 5 bases, the J end lost 6 bases, and 15 bases lay between the germline ends. The CDR3 spans 14 residues. Germline-derived CDR1 and CDR2 are SGHNT and YYREEE (reference sequence). The DNA of the CDR3 is TGTGCCAGCAGTCCCCGACTAGAAGGCAATGAGCAGTTCTTC. Encoded protein: CASSPRLEGNEQFF.

V is TRBV7-2 and J is TRBJ1-1, with TRBD1 as a possible D gene (5 bases). Trimming stripped 6 bases from V and 4 bases from J, with 15 bases between. Germline V lookup: CDR1 SGHTA, CDR2 FQGNSA. This CDR3 has 14 residues. DNA of the CDR3: TGTGCCAGCAGGCGGGGCGAGGGCCGCACTGAAGCTTTCTTT. Translated: CASRRGEGRTEAFF.

The rearrangement uses TRBV4-2 and TRBJ2-5; 7 bases line up with TRBD2. Germline V lookup: CDR1 LGHNA, CDR2 YNFKEQ. The CDR3 length is 15 residues. The junction had 6 bases not matched to a gene; V was cut back by 0 bases and J by 5 bases. Here the CDR3 reads CASSQDRLAVETQYF. CDR3 nucleotides: TGTGCCAGCAGCCAAGATCGACTAGCTGTGGAGACCCAGTACTTC.

The rearrangement uses TRBV7-2 and TRBJ2-1, with 7 positions matching TRBD2. V lost 0 bases, J lost 5 bases, and 4 bases stayed unmatched. Germline V gene data show CDR1 as SGHTA and CDR2 as FQGNSA. This CDR3 is 15 amino acids long. The CDR3 DNA is TGTGCCAGCAGCTTAGCTCCTAGCGGTAACAATGAGCAGTTCTTC. It encodes CASSLAPSGNNEQFF.

The chain joins TRBV6-1 to TRBJ1-1; the match to TRBD1 covers 7 bases. V gave up 2 bases and J gave up 8 bases; unmatched junction bases: 5. Germline CDR1 is MNHNS and CDR2 is SASEGT. The length of the CDR3 is 13 residues. The CDR3 DNA reads TGTGCCAGCAGTGAACATCTGGACAGGGAAGCTTTCTTT. Residues: CASSEHLDREAFF.

The chain uses TRBV5-1 and TRBJ2-7; 9 bases agree with TRBD2. The germline CDR1 and CDR2 sequences are SGHRS and YFSETQ. V lost 2 bases and J lost 5; bases outside the gene matches: 11. This CDR3 comprises 16 residues. The CDR3 nucleotides read TGCGCCAGCAGCTTTTCATCTAGCGGGAAGTTCGACGAGCAGTACTTC. Translation gives CASSFSSSGKFDEQYF.

Only one count was recorded for this clone. This chain joins TRBV11-3 and TRBJ2-5, with 7 bases matching TRBD2. The CDR3 sequence is 14 residues long. The junction had 8 bases not matched to a gene; V was cut back by 5 bases and J by 5 bases. Germline V gene sequence: CDR1 SGHNT, CDR2 YENEEA. CDR3 region: CASSPRSGGETQYF. In DNA form, the CDR3 reads TGTGCCAGCAGCCCAAGATCCGGGGGGGAGACCCAGTACTTC. Drawing the rest from reference TRBV11-3 and TRBJ2-5, the complete variable domain is EAGVVQSPRYKIIEKKQPVAFWCNPISGHNTLYWYLQNLGQGPELLIRYENEEAVDDSQLPKDRFSAERLKGVDSTLKIQPAELGDSAVYLCASSPRSGGETQYFGPGTRLLVL.

In DNA, the CDR3 is TGTGCCAGCAGCTATAAAGCGGGGGGGACGGATTACGAGCAGTACTTC. Encoded protein: CASSYKAGGTDYEQYF. The chain carries TRBV7-2 and TRBJ2-7; 10 bases are shared with TRBD2. The CDR3 runs to 16 residues. Germline V gene lookup returns CDR1 SGHTA and CDR2 FQGNSA. The J segment lost 4 bases and the V segment lost 4 bases, leaving 10 bases of the junction unmatched.

The genes are TRBV5-1 and TRBJ1-2; D gene unclear. The CDR3 is 14 amino acids. V was clipped by 3 bases and J by 4 bases, with 13 bases between them. The germline gives CDR1 SGHRS, CDR2 YFSETQ. The CDR3 DNA reads TGCGCCAGCAGCTACACCAACCCTTTCTATGGCTACACCTTC. It is translated as CASSYTNPFYGYTF.

The V call is TRBV4-2, the J call TRBJ1-1; perhaps TRBD1 as D (5 bases). The germline V gene has CDR1 LGHNA and CDR2 YNFKEQ. The CDR3 has 15 residues. V gave up 1 base and J gave up 6 bases, with 15 bases separating them. CDR3 DNA sequence: TGTGCCAGCAGCCAAGGGGAATCAGGGCGCGCTGAAGCTTTCTTT. As protein: CASSQGESGRAEAFF.

The chain couples TRBV7-2 to TRBJ2-2; TRBD1 is a possible D gene (6 bases). Germline lookup yields CDR1 SGHTA and CDR2 FQGNSA. The CDR3 consists of 14 residues. V was clipped by 5 bases and J by 7 bases, with 14 bases between them. CDR3 nucleotide sequence: TGTGCCAGCAGCGCCCAACAGGGAATCGGGGAGCTGTTTTTT. Protein: CASSAQQGIGELFF.

CDR3 amino acids: CASSVGLADQETQYF. The CDR3 coding sequence is TGTGCCAGCAGCGTAGGCCTAGCTGACCAAGAGACCCAGTACTTC. The genes are TRBV9 and TRBJ2-5, with D maybe TRBD2 (5 bases). CDR3 size: 15 residues. Germline loops: CDR1 SGDLS, CDR2 YYNGEE. Trimming shortened V by 0 bases and J by 0 bases, and 9 bases separated the two germline ends.

CDR3 in amino acids: CASSSFLCCGNTIYF. The CDR3 coding sequence is TGTGCCAGTAGTTCGTTTCTCTGTTGTGGAAACACCATATATTTT. The chain employs TRBV19 and TRBJ1-3; D not resolved. The CDR3 is made up of 15 amino acids. V lost 5 bases to trimming and J lost 3 bases, with 14 bases between them. The germline V gene has CDR1 LNHDA and CDR2 SQIVND (reference sequence).

The CDR3 DNA reads TGTGCTAGTGGTTTGGAACCCAGACTAGTACCCGGGGAGCTGTTTTTT. The encoded protein is CASGLEPRLVPGELFF. This chain connects TRBV12-5 to TRBJ2-2, with D tentatively TRBD2 (6 bases). The CDR3 is 16 residues long. Germline V gives CDR1 LGHNT, CDR2 FRNRAP. Between the trimmed V and J ends, which lost 1 base and 6 bases, there was a span of 15 bases.